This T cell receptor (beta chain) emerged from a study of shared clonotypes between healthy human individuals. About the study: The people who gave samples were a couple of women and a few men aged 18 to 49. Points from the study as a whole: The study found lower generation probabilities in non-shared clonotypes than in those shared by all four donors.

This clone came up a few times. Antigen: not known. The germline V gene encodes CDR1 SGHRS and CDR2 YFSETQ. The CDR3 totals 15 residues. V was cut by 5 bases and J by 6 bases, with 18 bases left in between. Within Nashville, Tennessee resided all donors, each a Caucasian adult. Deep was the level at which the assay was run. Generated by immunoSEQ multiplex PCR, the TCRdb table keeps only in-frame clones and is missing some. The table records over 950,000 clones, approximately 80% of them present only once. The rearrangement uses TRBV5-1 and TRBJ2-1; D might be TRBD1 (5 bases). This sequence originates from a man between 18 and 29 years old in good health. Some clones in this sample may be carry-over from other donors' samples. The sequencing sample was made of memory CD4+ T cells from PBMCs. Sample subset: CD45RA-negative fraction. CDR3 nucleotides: TGCGCCAGCAGTTTCGAATCTAGTAGGGGCAATGAGCAGTTCTTC. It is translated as CASSFESSRGNEQFF.